A single sample gave rise to the 2 T cell receptor beta chains below, sequenced in a study of CD8+CD57+ T cells in acquired aplastic anemia (dated by TCRdb to the late 2010s). Data came from an Illumina HiSeq 2000. TCR beta VDJ combination and CDR3 sequence profiling used genomic DNA as the template. The public sequencing data were trimmed at Q25 with fastp and processed into clonotypes with MiXCR by TCRdb, which kept only in-frame beta chains. Each CDR3 protein appears once, grouped with its most common genes and DNA. Recorded for this sample are about 270,000 distinct CDR3 sequences; roughly three fifths of them occurred a single time. Around 8% of the sample goes to the ten largest clones. Sequenced sample: sorted CD4+, CD8+, or CD8+CD57+ T cells (not recorded which) from PBMCs. The origin of the receptors is a human donor with severe aplastic anemia or a healthy control (not recorded which).

This clonotype was observed a handful of times. This sequence joins TRBV2 and TRBJ2-2; D gene unclear. V lost 0 bases and J lost 6, with 5 bases in between. This CDR3 has 13 residues. Per germline, CDR1 SNHLY and CDR2 FYNNEI. In DNA, the CDR3 is TGTGCCAGCAGTGAAGCTATCCCCGGGGAGCTGTTTTTT. Residues: CASSEAIPGELFF.

This chain uses TRBV19 with TRBJ1-2; the D gene is possibly TRBD1 (6 bases). Germline values: CDR1 LNHDA, CDR2 SQIVND (reference sequence). The V gene lost 3 bases and the J gene lost 0 bases, with 17 bases spanning the gap. This CDR3 is 17 amino acids long. The CDR3 is CASSILGSGQTNYGYTF. The CDR3 DNA reads as TGTGCCAGTAGTATTTTAGGTTCGGGACAAACTAACTATGGCTACACCTTC.